The present TCR beta chain was sequenced within a study of technical replicates of blood from a handful of donors. Some clones are missing from TCRdb's copy, which holds only in-frame ones; the method was immunoSEQ multiplex PCR. The sample yields 83,000 or so clones, just over 90% seen once. The CDR3 is 19 amino acids. Germline loops: CDR1 SGHRS, CDR2 YFSETQ. V was pared by 0 bases and J by 3 bases, with 7 bases of the junction left unmatched. The source is a human donor in good health. This chain connects TRBV5-1 to TRBJ2-1; 15 bases agree with TRBD2. What was sequenced was T cells isolated from PBMCs. CDR3 coding DNA: TGCGCCAGCAGCTTGGCAGGACTAGCGGGGGGGCGTCGCTACAATGAGCAGTTCTTC. It is translated as CASSLAGLAGGRRYNEQFF. Drawing the rest from reference TRBV5-1 and TRBJ2-1, the complete variable domain is KAGVTQTPRYLIKTRGQQVTLSCSPISGHRSVSWYQQTPGQGLQFLFEYFSETQRNKGNFPGRFSGRQFSNSRSEMNVSTLELGDSALYLCASSLAGLAGGRRYNEQFFGPGTRLTVL.